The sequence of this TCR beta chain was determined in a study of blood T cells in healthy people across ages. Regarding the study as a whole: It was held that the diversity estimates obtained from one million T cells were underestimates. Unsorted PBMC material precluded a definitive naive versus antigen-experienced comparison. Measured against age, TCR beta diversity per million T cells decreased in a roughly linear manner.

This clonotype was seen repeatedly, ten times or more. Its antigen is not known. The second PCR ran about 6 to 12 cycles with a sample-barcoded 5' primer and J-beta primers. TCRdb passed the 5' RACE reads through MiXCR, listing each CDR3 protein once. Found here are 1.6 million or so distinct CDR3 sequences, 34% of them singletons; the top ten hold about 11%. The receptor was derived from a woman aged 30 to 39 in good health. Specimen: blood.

CDR3 coding DNA: TGCAGCGTTGAGGGCCAGGTGAACACTGAAGCTTTCTTT. It translates to CSVEGQVNTEAFF. The rearrangement joins TRBV29-1 to TRBJ1-1; D is unclear. CDR1 and CDR2 from the germline V gene are SQVTM and ANQGSEA. The germline V and J ends were trimmed by 3 bases and 0 bases, with 8 bases remaining between them. The CDR3 contains 13 residues.